This T cell receptor beta chain was sequenced in a study of T cells in Graves' hyperthyroidism and ophthalmopathy. Study-wide results and limits: Clonotypes that were expanded in thyroid above 0.001 mostly appeared in blood too. It was a median about 6 months before onset that the model predicted ophthalmopathy.

A word on this clonotype: Its antigen remains unidentified.

RNA transcripts gave rise to amplified TCR beta CDR3 regions. With the HTBI primer set, the TCR CDR3 went through a first round of RT-PCR. TCRdb re-analysed the multiplex PCR reads in MiXCR, keeping a single row per CDR3 protein. The sample records hundreds of thousands of distinct CDR3 sequences, approximately 15% being singletons. The CDR3 covers 16 residues. Unmatched junction bases numbered 14, after V lost 5 bases and J lost 5 bases. In germline, CDR1 is MNHEY, CDR2 SVGEGT. The authors obtained PBMCs from roughly 9.7 ml of fresh peripheral blood. The chain uses TRBV6-2 or TRBV6-3 and TRBJ2-5; 7 bases align to TRBD2. This clonotype was obtained from a woman aged 40 to 50 with Graves' ophthalmopathy. The sequenced sample was blood. The CDR3 protein is CASSSPGGGEGETQYF. The CDR3 nucleotides are TGTGCCAGCAGTAGCCCGGGGGGAGGCGAAGGGGAGACCCAGTACTTC.